The 19 T cell receptor beta chains below were found in one sample sequenced in a study of identifying expanded T cells in peripheral blood. Measured with immunoSEQ multiplex PCR; TCRdb has only the in-frame clones, and not every one. The profile shows roughly 120,000 clones, roughly nine tenths of them singletons. Material for sequencing was blood. The receptor source for this set is a person between 18 and 70 years old in good health.

This chain uses TRBV2 with TRBJ2-3; D is ambiguous. This CDR3 comprises 12 residues. Germline-derived CDR1 and CDR2 are SNHLY and FYNNEI. V gave up 6 bases and J gave up 5 bases, with 9 bases separating them. CDR3 bases: TGTGCCAGCAGGCAGACTGGAGATACGCAGTATTTT. Amino acid sequence: CASRQTGDTQYF.

The chain is built from TRBV20-1 and TRBJ2-7, with no clear D. The V gene lost 4 bases and the J gene lost 0 bases, with 4 bases spanning the gap. This CDR3 region has 11 residues. Germline loops: CDR1 DFQATT, CDR2 SNEGSKA (reference sequence). In DNA form, the CDR3 reads TGCAGTGCTAAGGGCTCCTACGAGCAGTACTTC. This gives the protein CSAKGSYEQYF.

The J gene is TRBJ2-1, the V gene TRBV25-1; 8 positions agree with TRBD1. CDR3 size: 15 residues. Germline V gives CDR1 MGHDK, CDR2 SYGVNS. The ends lost 5 bases at V and 2 bases at J; junction bases unmatched: 5. This CDR3 is CASSQDRVTYNEQFF. For the CDR3, the DNA is TGTGCCAGCAGTCAGGACAGGGTAACCTACAATGAGCAGTTCTTC.

The chain uses TRBV2 and TRBJ1-5; 11 bases map to TRBD1. The germline V gene has CDR1 SNHLY and CDR2 FYNNEI. The length of the CDR3 is 18 residues. With 1 base clipped from V and 2 bases from J, the junction kept 7 bases outside the gene matches. CDR3 residues: CASSEGTGGRWGNQPQHF. In nucleotides, the CDR3 is TGTGCCAGCAGTGAAGGGACAGGGGGCCGGTGGGGCAATCAGCCCCAGCATTTT.

The chain is built from TRBV5-5 and TRBJ2-5; no clear D. The CDR3 covers 12 residues. Between the trimmed V and J ends, which lost 0 bases and 4 bases, there was a span of 4 bases. Germline V gene sequence: CDR1 SGHKS, CDR2 YYEKEE (reference sequence). The CDR3 coding sequence is TGTGCCAGCAGCTTGGCCGGAGAGACCCAGTACTTC. Its translation: CASSLAGETQYF.

This chain joins TRBV19 and TRBJ1-1, with TRBD1 matching over 7 bases. With 6 bases clipped from V and 1 base from J, the junction kept 2 bases outside the gene matches. The CDR3 length is 13 residues. Germline-derived CDR1 and CDR2 are LNHDA and SQIVND (reference sequence). Here the CDR3 DNA reads TGTGCCAGTAGGAGACAGGGGAACACTGAAGCTTTCTTT. Protein product: CASRRQGNTEAFF.

V gene TRBV11-1 combines with J gene TRBJ2-1; TRBD2 matches at 7 bases. Germline V gene sequence: CDR1 SGHAT, CDR2 FQDESV (reference sequence). Germline trimming cut 5 bases from V and 4 bases from J; bases unmatched to any gene: 11. This CDR3 is built from 16 residues. The CDR3 region is CASSPRDASGYNEQFF. The CDR3 DNA follows: TGTGCCAGCAGCCCGAGGGACGCTAGCGGATACAATGAGCAGTTCTTC.

The chain couples TRBV7-2 to TRBJ2-7; D may correspond to TRBD1 or TRBD2 (5 bases each). V was clipped by 5 bases and J by 13 bases, with 18 bases between them. The CDR3 runs 12 residues. CDR1 is SGHTA and CDR2 is FQGNSA in the germline V gene. The CDR3, as DNA: TGTGCCAGCAGCCCCCTAGAGGGGTCCGAATACTTC. Translated, it gives CASSPLEGSEYF.

The V and J genes are TRBV4-3 and TRBJ1-1; unclear D gene. Trimming pared 0 bases from V and 6 bases from J, leaving 14 bases between. Germline CDR1 is LGHNA and CDR2 is YSLEER. This CDR3 contains 15 residues. The CDR3: CASSQDSGGKAEAFF. CDR3 coding DNA: TGCGCCAGCAGCCAAGATTCGGGAGGGAAGGCTGAAGCTTTCTTT.

This clone has only one observation. The chain combines TRBV11-2 with TRBJ1-3, with D hard to call. The CDR3 sequence is 14 residues long. Trimming took off 5 bases at V and 8 bases at J, with 16 bases between the two ends. Germline-derived CDR1 and CDR2 are SGHAT and FQNNGV. In DNA, the CDR3 is TGTGCCAGCAGCCCTCGTCCCGACTGGGACACCATATATTTT. This codes for CASSPRPDWDTIYF.

The chain couples TRBV6-1 to TRBJ1-6; D not resolved. The CDR3 is made up of 12 amino acids. V shed 1 base and J shed 11 bases, with 6 bases lying between them. Germline CDR1 MNHNS, CDR2 SASEGT. The chain's CDR3 is CASSEGFTPLHF. Here the CDR3 DNA reads TGTGCCAGCAGTGAAGGGTTTACACCCCTCCACTTT.

This clone came up once. This chain links TRBV4-1 with TRBJ2-3, with a weak D call TRBD2 (6 bases). V was shortened by 8 bases and J by 1 base, with 10 bases between the two germline ends. Germline loops: CDR1 MGHRA, CDR2 YSYEKL. The CDR3 loop spans 13 amino acids. CDR3 coding DNA: TGCGCCAGCTTCGGGGGAGGCACAGATACGCAGTATTTT. This codes for CASFGGGTDTQYF.

This clone has a single count. The chain combines TRBV2 with TRBJ2-7; D unresolved. Trimming removed 7 bases from V and 2 bases from J, with 9 bases in between. CDR3 length: 12 amino acids. CDR1 is SNHLY, CDR2 FYNNEI, per germline. CDR3 coding DNA: TGTGCCAGCAAACTTGGGCCCTACGAGCAGTACTTC. It encodes CASKLGPYEQYF.

CDR3: CASRGTGRETQYF. In DNA, the CDR3 is TGCGCCAGCAGGGGGACAGGGCGAGAGACCCAGTACTTC. The V call is TRBV23-1, the J call TRBJ2-5; 9 bases match TRBD1. TRBV23-1 counts as an open reading frame of uncertain function. V shed 6 bases, J shed 4 bases, and the junction held 3 bases outside the gene matches. This CDR3 is 13 amino acids long.

The chain links TRBV28 to TRBJ2-7; TRBD1 agrees at 9 bases. This CDR3 region has 14 residues. Germline V gene data show CDR1 as MDHEN and CDR2 as SYDVKM. The ends lost 5 bases at V and 4 bases at J; junction bases unmatched: 6. In DNA, the CDR3 is TGTGCCAGCAGTCATGACAGGGGGGGGTACGAGCAGTACTTC. This encodes CASSHDRGGYEQYF.

The J gene is TRBJ1-1, the V gene TRBV6-5; perhaps TRBD1 as D (5 bases). Germline V gene data show CDR1 as MNHEY and CDR2 as SVGAGI. The V end was cut by 0 bases, the J end by 4 bases, with 12 bases between. The CDR3 totals 15 residues. CDR3: CASSYSDSRRTEAFF. CDR3 nucleotides: TGTGCCAGCAGTTACTCAGACAGTCGTCGCACTGAAGCTTTCTTT.

V and J are TRBV10-3 and TRBJ1-6; unclear D gene. Germline loops: CDR1 ENHRY, CDR2 SYGVKD. The CDR3 runs 14 residues. With 4 bases removed from V and 4 bases from J, the gap between germline ends came to 8 bases. The CDR3 loop reads CAISVNGYNSPLHF. For the CDR3, the DNA is TGTGCCATCAGTGTGAACGGATATAATTCACCCCTCCACTTT.

The J gene is TRBJ2-1, the V gene TRBV9; 15 positions match TRBD2. In germline, CDR1 is SGDLS, CDR2 YYNGEE. The CDR3 covers 19 residues. Unmatched junction bases numbered 5, after V lost 0 bases and J lost 1 base. CDR3 in DNA: TGTGCCAGCAGCGTAGCTTTGGGGACTAGCGGGGGGTCCTACAATGAGCAGTTCTTC. Translated: CASSVALGTSGGSYNEQFF.

This clone appeared a few times. V and J are TRBV7-5 and TRBJ1-4. TRBV7-5 is annotated as a pseudogene. CDR3 length: 15 amino acids. DNA for the CDR3: TGTGCCAGAAGCGGAACCGGGATTAGAGGGGAAAAACTGTTTTTT. Protein product: CARSGTGIRGEKLFF.